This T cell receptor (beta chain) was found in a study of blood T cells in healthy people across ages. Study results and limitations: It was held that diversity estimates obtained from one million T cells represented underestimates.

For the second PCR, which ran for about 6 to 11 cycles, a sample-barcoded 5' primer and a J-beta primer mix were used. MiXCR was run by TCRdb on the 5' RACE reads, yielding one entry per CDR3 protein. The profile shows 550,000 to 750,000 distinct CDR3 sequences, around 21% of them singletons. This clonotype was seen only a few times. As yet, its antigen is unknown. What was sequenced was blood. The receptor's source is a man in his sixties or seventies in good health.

This chain's CDR3 is CSVVPTQHTQYF. The CDR3 bases are TGCAGCGTTGTTCCAACACAGCATACGCAGTATTTT. The rearrangement links TRBV29-1 to TRBJ2-3; no firm D call. This CDR3 has 12 residues. Germline V gene lookup returns CDR1 SQVTM and CDR2 ANQGSEA. Between the trimmed V and J ends, which lost 4 bases and 7 bases, there was a span of 12 bases.